Included here is one TCR beta chain sequence, with context. The antigen is not known. The length of the CDR3 is 13 residues. The germline CDR1 and CDR2 sequences are SNHLY and FYNNEI. Trimming took 5 bases from V and 6 from J, leaving 11 bases between them. Sequenced by immunoSEQ multiplex PCR; TCRdb stores in-frame clones only, minus some. The sample holds more than 85,000 clones, around 88% seen once. The data stem from a study of identifying expanded T cells in peripheral blood. The study's findings and limits: Clone count variance between approximately 2-week samples rose with total template count.

Healthy donors had no documented immune events, such as infections, while sampled. The sample consisted of blood. The source of this sequence is a person aged 18 to 75 in good health. V usage is TRBV2 and J usage is TRBJ1-5, with D tentatively TRBD1 (5 bases). In DNA form, the CDR3 reads TGTGCCAGCAGTTGGGGGTCGGGTCAGCCCCAGCATTTT. Protein: CASSWGSGQPQHF.